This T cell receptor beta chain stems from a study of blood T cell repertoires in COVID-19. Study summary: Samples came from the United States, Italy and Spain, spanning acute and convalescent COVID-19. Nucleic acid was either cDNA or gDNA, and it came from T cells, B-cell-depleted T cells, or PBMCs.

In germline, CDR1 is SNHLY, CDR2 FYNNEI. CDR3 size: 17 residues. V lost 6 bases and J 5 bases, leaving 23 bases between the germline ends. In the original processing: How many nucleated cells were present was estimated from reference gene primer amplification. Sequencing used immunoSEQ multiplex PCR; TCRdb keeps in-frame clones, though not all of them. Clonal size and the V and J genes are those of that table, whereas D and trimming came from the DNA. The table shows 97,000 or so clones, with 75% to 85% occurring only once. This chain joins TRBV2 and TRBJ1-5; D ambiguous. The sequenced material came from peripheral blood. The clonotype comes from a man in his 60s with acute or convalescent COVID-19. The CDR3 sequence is CASRLLGPSARDQPQHF. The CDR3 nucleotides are TGTGCCAGCAGGCTCCTGGGCCCCTCGGCGCGGGATCAGCCCCAGCATTTT.